This T cell receptor (beta chain) was recovered during a study of CD8+ T cells in alopecia areata (dated by TCRdb to 2017 to 2018). About the full investigation: The treated patients, all with moderate-to-severe alopecia areata, were enrolled in an open-label pilot trial of oral tofacitinib given at 5 to 10 mg twice daily. Tofacitinib was given for 6 to 18 months, followed by 6 months of follow-up off drug to assess delayed response and recurrence. Disease severity in treated patients was measured with the SALT score, which quantifies the percentage of affected scalp surface area. The study used high-throughput TCRbeta sequencing to examine T cell clonal expansion in alopecia areata, in both the C3H/HeJ mouse model and human patients. Scalp tissue and sorted CD4+ and CD8+ peripheral blood T cells from patchy and totalis/universalis alopecia areata patients and from healthy controls were covered by human TCRbeta sequencing. Biopsies were taken from tofacitinib-treated patients at baseline and again at 4 and 24 weeks into treatment, and several of those patients also had a later scalp biopsy. Scalp clonality was compared among normal scalp (n=4), patchy alopecia areata scalp (n=8), and alopecia totalis/universalis scalp (n=8). RNA was extracted with the PAXgene miRNA kit for fixed scalp, the miRNeasy kit for PBMCs, and the RNeasy kit for mouse skin. Amplification of TCRbeta CDR3 regions was done by immunoSEQ multiplex PCR using 35 Vbeta forward primers and 13 Jbeta reverse primers.

The meaning of the sample's time point label: 4 weeks on oral tofacitinib. Interpreted using the paper, the treatment or condition label stands for: oral pan-JAK inhibitor, 5-10 mg twice daily. Peripheral blood and lesional scalp punch biopsies were obtained from patients with alopecia areata. PBMCs were isolated by density centrifugation and stained for CD3, CD4 and CD8, after which CD4+ and CD8+ T cells were sorted on a FACSAria. Remarks on this clone: Its recognized antigen is unknown. One base away there is no much larger clone; base qualities are not given.

Its CDR3 holds 16 amino acids, cysteine through phenylalanine. The retained sequence is limited to the CDR3, 48 bases, with the frame set at the first base. The germline V gene yields MNHEY for CDR1 and SVGAGI for CDR2. V gives up 0 bases and J gives up 0 bases, and the segment between their germline ends measures 6 bases. Library preparation was by the immunoSEQ multiplex PCR assay. RNA was extracted from all samples and reverse transcribed into cDNA as template for TCR sequencing. SuperScript III was used for first-strand cDNA synthesis, primed with a 2:1 mix of oligo-dT and random hexamers. A synthetic immune receptor repertoire was used to assess amplification bias, and residual bias was removed computationally. The study's own analysis went as follows. After raw reads were preprocessed to remove errors, the CDR3 was defined following IMGT conventions as running from the conserved cysteine to phenylalanine. To get clonality, Shannon entropy was normalized by log2 of the number of productive unique TCRs and the result was subtracted from 1. Whether each scalp clone was CD4 or CD8 was inferred by checking scalp TCRbeta sequences against the CD4 and CD8 repertoires from sorted blood. Drawn from immuneACCESS, this table holds only the in-frame rearrangements with V and J called that TCRdb kept. Clones are partly lost; checked studies trace under half to an unresolved V gene and leave the rest unexplained. V, J and clone size reflect that table, while D and trimming were determined from the DNA. The sample has under 200,000 clones on record, around three fifths of them singletons. The top ten clones comprise 0.7% to 1% of the sample.

General study outcomes and caveats: Higher clonality and more expanded CD8+ clones were observed in lesional scalp than in normal scalp, particularly in alopecia totalis/universalis, a finding suggestive of antigenic drive. During tofacitinib treatment, many expanded lesional clones stuck around in both scalp and blood, and this persistence may partly explain why relapse happens after treatment is stopped. Tofacitinib significantly lowered scalp clonality and the number of expanded CD8+ clones among the top 100 scalp clones. Resident alphabeta T cells in normal human skin are also sequenced, complicating scalp TCR repertoire analysis, unlike mouse skin dominated by gammadelta T cells. Because the treated cohort was small and had only one nonresponder, larger studies are needed to examine links between baseline CD8+ expansion and response. Compared with mice, TCR sequences shared between patients were less clear, possibly partly because of HLA diversity across the patient population.

Sequencing used CD4+ T cells sorted from blood, obtained at week 4, from a patient treated with tofacitinib. The receptor's source is a human donor with alopecia areata. This chain is built from TRBV6-5 and TRBJ2-6, and the D gene may be TRBD2, 6 bases matching. Here is the DNA: TGTGCCAGCAGTTACTCGGGGGGCTCTGGGGCCAACGTCCTGACTTTC. The resulting protein is CASSYSGGSGANVLTF.